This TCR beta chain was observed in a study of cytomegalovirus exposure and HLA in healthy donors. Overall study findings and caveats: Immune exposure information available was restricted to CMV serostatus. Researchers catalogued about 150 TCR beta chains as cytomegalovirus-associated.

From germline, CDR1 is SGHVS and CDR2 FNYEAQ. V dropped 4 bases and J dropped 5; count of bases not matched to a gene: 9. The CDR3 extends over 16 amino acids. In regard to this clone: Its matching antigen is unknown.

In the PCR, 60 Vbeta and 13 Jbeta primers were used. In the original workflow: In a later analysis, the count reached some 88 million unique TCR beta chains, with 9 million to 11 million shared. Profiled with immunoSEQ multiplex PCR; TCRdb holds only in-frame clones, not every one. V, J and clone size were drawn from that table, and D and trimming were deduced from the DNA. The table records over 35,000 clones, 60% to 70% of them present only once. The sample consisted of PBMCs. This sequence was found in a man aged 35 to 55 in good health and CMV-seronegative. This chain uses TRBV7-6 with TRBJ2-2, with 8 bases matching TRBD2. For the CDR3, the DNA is TGTGCCAGCAGCTCGAGCGGGGGCCGGATAACCGGGGAGCTGTTTTTT. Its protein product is CASSSSGGRITGELFF.